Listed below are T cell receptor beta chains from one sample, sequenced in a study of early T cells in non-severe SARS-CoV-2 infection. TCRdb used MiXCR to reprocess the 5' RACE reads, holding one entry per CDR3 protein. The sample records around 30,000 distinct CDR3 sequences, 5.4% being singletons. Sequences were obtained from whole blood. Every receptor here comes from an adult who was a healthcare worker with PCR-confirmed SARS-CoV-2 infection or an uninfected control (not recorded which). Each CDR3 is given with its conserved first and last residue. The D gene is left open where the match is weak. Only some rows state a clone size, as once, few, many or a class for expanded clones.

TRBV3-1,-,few,CASSQEAQGSSPLHF
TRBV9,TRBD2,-,CASTREAGGGNEQFF
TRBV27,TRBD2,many,CASSSSGSLIYEQYF
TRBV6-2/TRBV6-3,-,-,CATLGAGGRTEAFF
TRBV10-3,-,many,CAISEDGNSPLHF
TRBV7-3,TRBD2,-,CASSPSGGSYNEQFF
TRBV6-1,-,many,CASSDIYGYTF
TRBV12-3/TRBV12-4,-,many,CASSPQGGTEAFF
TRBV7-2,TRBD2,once,CASSFTSGVPYEQYF
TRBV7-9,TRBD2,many,CASSLPTSGNTDTQYF
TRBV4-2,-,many,CASSQDPDINQPQHF
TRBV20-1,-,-,CSARRRALYNEQFF
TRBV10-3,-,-,CAISEEEGGYTF
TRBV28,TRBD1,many,CASSLPTGIRTQYF
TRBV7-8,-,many,CASSLSGHLNIQYF
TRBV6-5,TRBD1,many,CASSYSQAQGAYTIYF
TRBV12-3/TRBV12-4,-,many,CASNLGVGYGYTF
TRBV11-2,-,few,CASSLPPGTQYF
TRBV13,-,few,CASSAQQYNEQFF
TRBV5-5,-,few,CASSPGFSPDTQYF
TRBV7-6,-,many,CASSLAPPDGDNEQFF
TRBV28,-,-,CASMEGAQPQHF
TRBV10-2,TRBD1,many,CASSGQGSSPLHF
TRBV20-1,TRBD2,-,CSASRESEQFF
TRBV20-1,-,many,CSAVGPPSSYNEQFF
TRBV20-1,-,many,CSARAPAGQHFNQPQHF
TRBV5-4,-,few,CASSLDRLVYGYTF
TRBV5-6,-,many,CASSRRQTNTEAFF
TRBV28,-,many,CASRQSYEQYF
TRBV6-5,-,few,CASSSGVRHEQYF
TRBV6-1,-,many,CASRSMPTASNTEAFF
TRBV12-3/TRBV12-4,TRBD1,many,CASSLGQGRLITEAFF
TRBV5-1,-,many,CASSLLVNNEQFF
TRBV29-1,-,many,CSVEDQEGGYGYTF
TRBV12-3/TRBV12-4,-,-,CASSRHPGTEAFF
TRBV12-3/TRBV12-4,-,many,CASSLQAQHF